A single sample is the source of the 3 T cell receptor beta chains below, sequenced in a study of blood T cell repertoires in COVID-19. The table came from immunoSEQ multiplex PCR; TCRdb's copy has only in-frame clones and leaves some out. The data hold some 120,000 clones, with less than 85% observed a single time. Sequenced: peripheral blood. These receptors all come from a woman in her fifties or sixties with acute or convalescent COVID-19.

This clone was counted a single time. The chain uses TRBV29-1 and TRBJ2-2; 8 bases align to TRBD1. The V gene's germline CDR1 is SQVTM and CDR2 ANQGSEA. The CDR3 is 14 amino acids. The V and J ends lost 7 bases and 1 base, in that order; junction bases with no gene match: 5. DNA for the CDR3: TGCAGCGCTGTTGACAGGGGGAACACCGGGGAGCTGTTTTTT. It specifies CSAVDRGNTGELFF.

The chain has TRBV7-9 and TRBJ1-1; D uncertain. Trimming stripped 1 base from V and 6 bases from J, with 6 bases between. The CDR3 contains 12 residues. Germline V gives CDR1 SEHNR, CDR2 FQNEAQ (reference sequence). As DNA, the CDR3 is TGTGCCAGCAGCTTAGATATCTCTGAAGCTTTCTTT. Its translation is CASSLDISEAFF.

This clone was picked up one time. The J gene is TRBJ2-5, the V gene TRBV24-1; 8 positions agree with TRBD2. Germline V gives CDR1 KGHDR, CDR2 SFDVKD. The CDR3 extends over 17 amino acids. The V segment lost 6 bases and the J segment 5 bases; nucleotides outside the gene matches: 16. CDR3 coding DNA: TGTGCCACCAGTCCAGAGGAAAGCGGGGGCTGGGGGGAGACCCAGTACTTC. Translating gives CATSPEESGGWGETQYF.